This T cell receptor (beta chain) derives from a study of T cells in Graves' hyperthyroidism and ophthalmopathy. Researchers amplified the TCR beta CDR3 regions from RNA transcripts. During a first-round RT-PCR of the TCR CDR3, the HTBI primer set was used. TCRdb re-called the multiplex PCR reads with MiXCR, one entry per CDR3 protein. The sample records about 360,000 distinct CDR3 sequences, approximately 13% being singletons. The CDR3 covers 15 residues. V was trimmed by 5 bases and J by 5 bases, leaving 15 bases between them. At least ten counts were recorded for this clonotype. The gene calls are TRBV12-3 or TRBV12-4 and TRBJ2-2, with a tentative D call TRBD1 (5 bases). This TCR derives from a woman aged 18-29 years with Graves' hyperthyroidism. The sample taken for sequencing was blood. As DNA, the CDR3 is TGTGCCAGCAGTCCCCTCTCGACAGCGACCGGGGAGCTGTTTTTT. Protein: CASSPLSTATGELFF.